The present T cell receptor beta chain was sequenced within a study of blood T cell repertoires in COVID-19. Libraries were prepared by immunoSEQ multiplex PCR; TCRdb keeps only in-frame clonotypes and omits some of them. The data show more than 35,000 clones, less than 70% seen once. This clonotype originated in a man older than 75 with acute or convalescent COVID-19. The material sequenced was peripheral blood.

CDR3: CASSQDFTNPSSTDTQYF. Written as DNA, the CDR3 is TGCGCCAGCAGCCAAGATTTCACTAATCCCTCTAGCACAGATACGCAGTATTTT. This chain uses TRBV4-1 with TRBJ2-3; no reliable D call. In germline, CDR1 is MGHRA, CDR2 YSYEKL. The CDR3 spans 18 residues. V was clipped by 0 bases and J by 0 bases, with 16 bases between them.